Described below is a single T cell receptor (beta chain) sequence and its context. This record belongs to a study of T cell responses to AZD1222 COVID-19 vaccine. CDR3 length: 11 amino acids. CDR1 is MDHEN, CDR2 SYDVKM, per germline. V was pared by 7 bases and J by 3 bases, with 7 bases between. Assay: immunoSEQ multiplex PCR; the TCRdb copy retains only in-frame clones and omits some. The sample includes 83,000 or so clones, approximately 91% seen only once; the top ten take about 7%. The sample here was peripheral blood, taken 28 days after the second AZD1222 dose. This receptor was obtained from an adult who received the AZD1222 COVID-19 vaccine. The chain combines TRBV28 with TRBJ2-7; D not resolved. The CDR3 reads CASIGFYEQYF. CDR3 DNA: TGTGCCAGCATTGGCTTCTACGAGCAGTACTTC.